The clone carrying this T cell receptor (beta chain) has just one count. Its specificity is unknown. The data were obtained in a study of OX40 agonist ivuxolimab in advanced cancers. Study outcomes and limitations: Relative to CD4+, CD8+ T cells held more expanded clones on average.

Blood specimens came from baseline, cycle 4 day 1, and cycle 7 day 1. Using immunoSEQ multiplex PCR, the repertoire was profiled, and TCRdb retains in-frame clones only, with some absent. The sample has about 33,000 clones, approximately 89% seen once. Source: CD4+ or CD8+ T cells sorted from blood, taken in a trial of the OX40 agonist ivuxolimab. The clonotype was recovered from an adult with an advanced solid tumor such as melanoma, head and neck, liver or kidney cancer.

The CDR3 spells CSVPSGIYEQFF. The CDR3, as DNA: TGCAGCGTTCCTAGCGGGATTTATGAGCAGTTCTTC. This chain uses TRBV29-1 with TRBJ2-1; 9 bases align to TRBD2. J gave up 8 bases and V 5 bases, and 4 bases lay outside the gene matches. The CDR3 runs to 12 residues. The germline V gene has CDR1 SQVTM and CDR2 ANQGSEA.